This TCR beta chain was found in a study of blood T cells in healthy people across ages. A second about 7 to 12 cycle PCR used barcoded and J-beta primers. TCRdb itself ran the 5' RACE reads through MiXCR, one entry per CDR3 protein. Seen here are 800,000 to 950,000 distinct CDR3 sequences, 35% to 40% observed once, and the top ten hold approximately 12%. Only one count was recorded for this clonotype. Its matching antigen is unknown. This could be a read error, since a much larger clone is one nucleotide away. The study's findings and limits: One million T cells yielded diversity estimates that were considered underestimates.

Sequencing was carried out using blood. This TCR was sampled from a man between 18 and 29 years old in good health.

Here the CDR3 reads CASSQVPAHEKLFF. DNA of the CDR3: TGCGCCAGCAGCCAAGTCCCAGCACATGAAAAACTGTTTTTT. The J gene is TRBJ1-4, the V gene TRBV4-1; D uncertain. The CDR3 contains 14 residues. Trimming pared 1 base from V and 6 bases from J, leaving 9 bases between. Germline V CDR1 and CDR2: MGHRA, YSYEKL.